This T cell receptor (beta chain) was recovered during a study of cytomegalovirus exposure and HLA in healthy donors. The study ran its PCR with 60 Vbeta and 13 Jbeta primers. Sequencing was performed with immunoSEQ multiplex PCR; in TCRdb, only in-frame clones are kept and a portion is missing. The table records roughly 220,000 clones, around 64% of them present only once. Germline CDR1 LNHNV, CDR2 YYDKDF (reference sequence). There are 14 residues in the CDR3. Trimming pared 1 base from V and 10 bases from J, leaving 11 bases between. The clonotype was recovered from a man aged 40-50 years in good health and CMV-seropositive. The chain is built from TRBV15 and TRBJ1-6, with D hard to call. Specimen: PBMCs. The CDR3 DNA follows: TGTGCCACCAGCAGAGGGCAGGTGACCTCACCCCTCCACTTT. It codes for CATSRGQVTSPLHF.